This T cell receptor (beta chain) was sequenced for a study of T cells in Graves' hyperthyroidism and ophthalmopathy. Diagnosing involved the use of clinical symptoms, serum thyroxine and TRAb, thyroid ultrasound and orbital computed tomography. The CDR3 is 14 amino acids. Germline V gene lookup returns CDR1 DFQATT and CDR2 SNEGSKA (reference sequence). Trimming shortened V by 3 bases and J by 3 bases, and 14 bases separated the two germline ends. Study-wide results and limits: A model of 13 V-J pairs discriminated ophthalmopathy from stable hyperthyroidism.

As concerns this clonotype: Antigen: not known.

RNA transcripts provided the source from which TCR beta CDR3 regions were amplified. TCR CDR3 underwent first-round RT-PCR with the HTBI primer set. TCRdb re-called the multiplex PCR reads through MiXCR, storing one row per CDR3 protein. This sample yields fewer than 650,000 distinct CDR3 sequences, of which about 45% are seen a single time; about two fifths belongs to the top ten. The TCR originated in an adult woman with Graves' disease, either hyperthyroidism or ophthalmopathy (not recorded which). The genes are TRBV20-1 and TRBJ1-1, with unresolved D. The sample comprised peripheral blood or thyroid tissue (not recorded which). CDR3 protein: CSARAPKGDTEAFF. The CDR3 nucleotides are TGCAGTGCTAGGGCACCGAAGGGAGACACTGAAGCTTTCTTT.